This is a list of T cell receptor beta chains from one sample in a study of blood T cell repertoires in COVID-19. TCRdb keeps only in-frame clones here, not all; method: immunoSEQ multiplex PCR. The profile shows 140,000 or so clones, approximately 92% of them singletons. The sequencing sample was made of peripheral blood. Every receptor here comes from a woman in her sixties with active COVID-19. The CDR3 runs from the conserved cysteine through the conserved F or W. Each record gives: clone size, V gene, D gene, J gene, CDR3 DNA, CDR3 protein. A D gene is named only where the DNA matches it firmly. Expanded clones are given a class, and other clones once, few, many or no size at all.

clone_size: .
v_call: TRBV11-2
d_call: .
j_call: TRBJ2-2
cdr3_nt: TGTGCCAGCAGCTTAGACTTACCGATACAGGGATCCGGGGAGCTGTTTTTT
cdr3_aa: CASSLDLPIQGSGELFF

clone_size: .
v_call: TRBV14
d_call: .
j_call: TRBJ2-1
cdr3_nt: TGTGCCAGCAGCCAAGCGGGAGTAACCTACAATGAGCAGTTCTTC
cdr3_aa: CASSQAGVTYNEQFF

clone_size: .
v_call: TRBV18
d_call: .
j_call: TRBJ2-7
cdr3_nt: TGTGCCAGCTCATCAAGACCGACCGGATCAGGCTGGTTCGAGCAGTACTTC
cdr3_aa: CASSSRPTGSGWFEQYF

clone_size: .
v_call: TRBV9
d_call: TRBD2
j_call: TRBJ2-1
cdr3_nt: TGTGCCAGCAGCGCTGGGGGACTAGATGCCTACAATGAGCAGTTCTTC
cdr3_aa: CASSAGGLDAYNEQFF

clone_size: .
v_call: TRBV4-1
d_call: TRBD2
j_call: TRBJ2-7
cdr3_nt: TGCGCCAGCAGCCAAGCCATTACTAGCGGAGGGTTCTCCTACGAGCAGTACTTC
cdr3_aa: CASSQAITSGGFSYEQYF

clone_size: .
v_call: TRBV19
d_call: TRBD1
j_call: TRBJ2-4
cdr3_nt: TGTGCCAGTAGTAGAGGGGGCTCCCTCCTAGCCAAAAACATTCAGTACTTC
cdr3_aa: CASSRGGSLLAKNIQYF

clone_size: .
v_call: TRBV19
d_call: TRBD1
j_call: TRBJ1-5
cdr3_nt: TGTGCCAGTTCCGGGACAGGGAGTCAGCCCCAGCATTTT
cdr3_aa: CASSGTGSQPQHF

clone_size: .
v_call: TRBV11-2
d_call: TRBD1
j_call: TRBJ2-3
cdr3_nt: TGTGCCAGCAGCTTTATGGGACAGAGCACAGATACGCAGTATTTT
cdr3_aa: CASSFMGQSTDTQYF

clone_size: once
v_call: TRBV12-3/TRBV12-4
d_call: TRBD1
j_call: TRBJ1-5
cdr3_nt: TGTGCCAGCAGCCAGGGGGGACAGCCCCAGCATTTT
cdr3_aa: CASSQGGQPQHF

clone_size: .
v_call: TRBV30
d_call: .
j_call: TRBJ2-7
cdr3_nt: TGTGCCTGGAGTGTATCGGCAGGGCTACCCTACGAGCAGTACTTC
cdr3_aa: CAWSVSAGLPYEQYF

clone_size: .
v_call: TRBV19
d_call: .
j_call: TRBJ2-6
cdr3_nt: TGTGCCAGTAGCAGGCCGGGAGGGGCCAACGTCCTGACTTTC
cdr3_aa: CASSRPGGANVLTF

clone_size: .
v_call: TRBV7-3
d_call: .
j_call: TRBJ2-3
cdr3_nt: TGTGCCAGCAGCTTAGGGGGGGCCACAGATACGCAGTATTTT
cdr3_aa: CASSLGGATDTQYF

clone_size: .
v_call: TRBV6-2/TRBV6-3
d_call: TRBD1
j_call: TRBJ2-7
cdr3_nt: TGTGCCAGCAGTTATGTGGGACAGGGGGCCTACGAGCAGTACTTC
cdr3_aa: CASSYVGQGAYEQYF

clone_size: once
v_call: TRBV4-1
d_call: .
j_call: TRBJ2-5
cdr3_nt: TGCGCCAGCAGCCTGACATTGGGAGAGACCCAGTACTTC
cdr3_aa: CASSLTLGETQYF

clone_size: .
v_call: TRBV20-1
d_call: TRBD2
j_call: TRBJ2-1
cdr3_nt: TGCAGTGCTAGTCGGGCTAGCGGTTACAATGAGCAGTTCTTC
cdr3_aa: CSASRASGYNEQFF

clone_size: .
v_call: TRBV7-6
d_call: TRBD1
j_call: TRBJ1-4
cdr3_nt: TGTGCCAGCAGCCCCGGGACAGCAGCCGCAACTAATGAAAAACTGTTTTTT
cdr3_aa: CASSPGTAAATNEKLFF

clone_size: few
v_call: TRBV5-4
d_call: TRBD2
j_call: TRBJ2-1
cdr3_nt: TGTGCCAGCAGCTTGGGACTAGCGGAAGACAATGAGCAGTTCTTC
cdr3_aa: CASSLGLAEDNEQFF

clone_size: .
v_call: TRBV6-1
d_call: .
j_call: TRBJ1-4
cdr3_nt: TGTGCCAGCAGTGAAGCCGTGGGAGGAGAGATGGAAAAACTGTTTTTT
cdr3_aa: CASSEAVGGEMEKLFF

clone_size: .
v_call: TRBV2
d_call: TRBD2
j_call: TRBJ2-4
cdr3_nt: TGTGCCAGCAGTGAAGTCGCGGGGGGCTGGGACATTCAGTACTTC
cdr3_aa: CASSEVAGGWDIQYF

clone_size: .
v_call: TRBV18
d_call: TRBD2
j_call: TRBJ2-2
cdr3_nt: TGTGCCAGCTCACCGGGACTAGCCAGCACCGGGGAGCTGTTTTTT
cdr3_aa: CASSPGLASTGELFF

clone_size: .
v_call: TRBV28
d_call: .
j_call: TRBJ2-5
cdr3_nt: TGTGCCAGCAGTTTACAGGGCCCCTTGGAGACCCAGTACTTC
cdr3_aa: CASSLQGPLETQYF

clone_size: .
v_call: TRBV6-1
d_call: TRBD1
j_call: TRBJ1-2
cdr3_nt: TGTGCCAGCAGTGAAGCGTGGACAGGGAACTATGGCTACACCTTC
cdr3_aa: CASSEAWTGNYGYTF

clone_size: .
v_call: TRBV28
d_call: TRBD1
j_call: TRBJ2-7
cdr3_nt: TGTGCCAGCAGCTTCGTGTGGGGCGGGACAGGATCCTACGAGCAGTACTTC
cdr3_aa: CASSFVWGGTGSYEQYF

clone_size: .
v_call: TRBV7-9
d_call: .
j_call: TRBJ1-6
cdr3_nt: TGTGCCAGCAGCTCGCGGAACCCCAATTCACCCCTCCACTTT
cdr3_aa: CASSSRNPNSPLHF

clone_size: .
v_call: TRBV6-5
d_call: .
j_call: TRBJ2-1
cdr3_nt: TGTGCCAGCAGTTACGGGCGGGACCACAATGAGCAGTTCTTC
cdr3_aa: CASSYGRDHNEQFF

clone_size: once
v_call: TRBV5-1
d_call: .
j_call: TRBJ2-7
cdr3_nt: TGCGCCAGCAGCTTGGGAGGAGGGAGGCAACCGCGGCAGTACTTC
cdr3_aa: CASSLGGGRQPRQYF

clone_size: .
v_call: TRBV6-5
d_call: .
j_call: TRBJ2-2
cdr3_nt: TGTGCCACACAAAGGGGGAGGGGCACCGGGGAGCTGTTTTTT
cdr3_aa: CATQRGRGTGELFF

clone_size: .
v_call: TRBV4-2
d_call: TRBD1
j_call: TRBJ2-1
cdr3_nt: TGTGCCAGCAGCACGGGGACAGGGGTCAATGAGCAGTTCTTC
cdr3_aa: CASSTGTGVNEQFF

clone_size: .
v_call: TRBV5-1
d_call: .
j_call: TRBJ2-3
cdr3_nt: TGCGCCAGCAGGACCTGGACACCGCGAGGCTTAGCAGATACGCAGTATTTT
cdr3_aa: CASRTWTPRGLADTQYF

clone_size: once
v_call: TRBV10-2
d_call: .
j_call: TRBJ2-5
cdr3_nt: TGCGCCAGCAGTAGCGGTCCAAGCGGGACCCAGTACTTC
cdr3_aa: CASSSGPSGTQYF

clone_size: .
v_call: TRBV7-2
d_call: TRBD1
j_call: TRBJ2-1
cdr3_nt: TGTGCCAGCAGCAGCCGACAGGGTAGCTCCTACAATGAGCAGTTCTTC
cdr3_aa: CASSSRQGSSYNEQFF

clone_size: .
v_call: TRBV6-2/TRBV6-3
d_call: .
j_call: TRBJ1-1
cdr3_nt: TGTGCCAGCAGCCGCGACCCCCCGGGGAGGACTGAAGCTTTCTTT
cdr3_aa: CASSRDPPGRTEAFF

clone_size: .
v_call: TRBV9
d_call: TRBD1
j_call: TRBJ1-4
cdr3_nt: TGTGCCAGCAGCGTTGGGACAGGGACAATTAATGAAAAACTGTTTTTT
cdr3_aa: CASSVGTGTINEKLFF

clone_size: .
v_call: TRBV14
d_call: TRBD1
j_call: TRBJ2-2
cdr3_nt: TGTGCCAGCAGCCAATACAGGGGGCAAGCCGGGGAGCTGTTTTTT
cdr3_aa: CASSQYRGQAGELFF

clone_size: .
v_call: TRBV4-3
d_call: TRBD1
j_call: TRBJ2-7
cdr3_nt: TGCGCCAGCAGCCAAGGCGGCTGGACAGGGGCGGGCCACGAGCAGTACTTC
cdr3_aa: CASSQGGWTGAGHEQYF

clone_size: .
v_call: TRBV7-8
d_call: TRBD1
j_call: TRBJ2-6
cdr3_nt: TGTGCCAGCAGCTTCGGGGGACAGGCCAGCTCTGGGGCCAACGTCCTGACTTTC
cdr3_aa: CASSFGGQASSGANVLTF

clone_size: .
v_call: TRBV7-9
d_call: .
j_call: TRBJ1-1
cdr3_nt: TGTGCCAGCAGCTTAATCATGGGGGGACAAGCTTTCTTT
cdr3_aa: CASSLIMGGQAFF

clone_size: few
v_call: TRBV28
d_call: .
j_call: TRBJ1-5
cdr3_nt: TGTGCCAGCGCAGGGGCCGATCAGCCCCAGCATTTT
cdr3_aa: CASAGADQPQHF

clone_size: .
v_call: TRBV28
d_call: .
j_call: TRBJ2-4
cdr3_nt: TGTGCCAGCAGTTTAGGGCTCCAGGGCATTCAGTACTTC
cdr3_aa: CASSLGLQGIQYF

clone_size: .
v_call: TRBV7-3
d_call: TRBD2
j_call: TRBJ2-1
cdr3_nt: TGTGCCAGCAGCTTTAGGACTAGGGGTTACGATGAGCAGTTCTTC
cdr3_aa: CASSFRTRGYDEQFF

clone_size: .
v_call: TRBV6-2/TRBV6-3
d_call: .
j_call: TRBJ2-2
cdr3_nt: TGTGCCAGCAGTTCAATCGGGAGTACCGGGGAGCTGTTTTTT
cdr3_aa: CASSSIGSTGELFF

clone_size: .
v_call: TRBV7-2
d_call: .
j_call: TRBJ1-4
cdr3_nt: TGTGCCAGCAGCTCCCAGGGCGCAACTAATGAAAAACTGTTTTTT
cdr3_aa: CASSSQGATNEKLFF

clone_size: once
v_call: TRBV4-2
d_call: TRBD2
j_call: TRBJ2-1
cdr3_nt: TGTGCCAGCAGCCAAACTAGCGGCGAGCAGTTCTTC
cdr3_aa: CASSQTSGEQFF

clone_size: once
v_call: TRBV28
d_call: TRBD2
j_call: TRBJ2-2
cdr3_nt: TGTGCCAGCAGTTTGGGGGGGATCAGCACCGGGGAGCTGTTTTTT
cdr3_aa: CASSLGGISTGELFF

clone_size: once
v_call: TRBV6-2/TRBV6-3
d_call: TRBD1
j_call: TRBJ1-1
cdr3_nt: TGTGCCAGCAGTTACCCCAGGACAGGGCAGAACACTGAAGCTTTCTTT
cdr3_aa: CASSYPRTGQNTEAFF

clone_size: .
v_call: TRBV18
d_call: TRBD2
j_call: TRBJ2-3
cdr3_nt: TGTGCCAGCTCGCGAGCGGGAGTGGGCGGCACAGATACGCAGTATTTT
cdr3_aa: CASSRAGVGGTDTQYF

clone_size: once
v_call: TRBV12-3/TRBV12-4
d_call: TRBD2
j_call: TRBJ2-1
cdr3_nt: TGTGCCAGCGCGGGAGGGATGTACAATGAGCAGTTCTTC
cdr3_aa: CASAGGMYNEQFF

clone_size: .
v_call: TRBV7-2
d_call: TRBD1
j_call: TRBJ2-7
cdr3_nt: TGTGCCAGCAGAGAGGGGGCTGGGTCCTACGAGCAGTACTTC
cdr3_aa: CASREGAGSYEQYF

clone_size: .
v_call: TRBV13
d_call: .
j_call: TRBJ2-3
cdr3_nt: TGTGCCAGCAGCTTCGGGGGGCGCGCGTCAGATACGCAGTATTTT
cdr3_aa: CASSFGGRASDTQYF

clone_size: .
v_call: TRBV2
d_call: .
j_call: TRBJ2-2
cdr3_nt: TGTGCCAGCAGTGAGGGGGCGGGAGAAACCGGGGAGCTGTTTTTT
cdr3_aa: CASSEGAGETGELFF

clone_size: .
v_call: TRBV5-4
d_call: TRBD2
j_call: TRBJ2-6
cdr3_nt: TGTGCCAGCCGTAAAGCCGCGGGAGGCCCCTCTGGGGCCAACGTCCTGACTTTC
cdr3_aa: CASRKAAGGPSGANVLTF

clone_size: .
v_call: TRBV2
d_call: TRBD1
j_call: TRBJ2-7
cdr3_nt: TGTGCCAGCAGGCCGGGACAGGGGGCCTACGAGCAGTACTTC
cdr3_aa: CASRPGQGAYEQYF

clone_size: .
v_call: TRBV9
d_call: TRBD1
j_call: TRBJ2-7
cdr3_nt: TGTGCCAGCAGCCCCGCGGGACAGGGCTTAGCCGAGCAGTACTTC
cdr3_aa: CASSPAGQGLAEQYF

clone_size: .
v_call: TRBV9
d_call: .
j_call: TRBJ2-7
cdr3_nt: TGTGCCAGCAGCGTGAGGGCTGGCCAGGCCTACGAGCAGTACTTC
cdr3_aa: CASSVRAGQAYEQYF

clone_size: once
v_call: TRBV4-3
d_call: TRBD2
j_call: TRBJ2-7
cdr3_nt: TGCGCCAGCAGCCTTGGGGGGGGATACTACGAGCAGTACTTC
cdr3_aa: CASSLGGGYYEQYF

clone_size: .
v_call: TRBV5-4
d_call: .
j_call: TRBJ2-2
cdr3_nt: TGTGCCAGCAGAGAAGCCGGGGCCGGGGAGCTGTTTTTT
cdr3_aa: CASREAGAGELFF

clone_size: .
v_call: TRBV9
d_call: .
j_call: TRBJ2-1
cdr3_nt: TGTGCCAGCAGCGTATTGAGCTCTCCGGAGGATGAGCAGTTCTTC
cdr3_aa: CASSVLSSPEDEQFF

clone_size: .
v_call: TRBV7-2
d_call: TRBD2
j_call: TRBJ2-1
cdr3_nt: TGTGCCAGCAGCTTAGGGACTAGCTCCTACAATGAGCAGTTCTTC
cdr3_aa: CASSLGTSSYNEQFF

clone_size: .
v_call: TRBV7-9
d_call: TRBD1
j_call: TRBJ2-1
cdr3_nt: TGTGCCAGCAGTCGGCTGACAGGGGCTTTCAACAATGAGCAGTTCTTC
cdr3_aa: CASSRLTGAFNNEQFF